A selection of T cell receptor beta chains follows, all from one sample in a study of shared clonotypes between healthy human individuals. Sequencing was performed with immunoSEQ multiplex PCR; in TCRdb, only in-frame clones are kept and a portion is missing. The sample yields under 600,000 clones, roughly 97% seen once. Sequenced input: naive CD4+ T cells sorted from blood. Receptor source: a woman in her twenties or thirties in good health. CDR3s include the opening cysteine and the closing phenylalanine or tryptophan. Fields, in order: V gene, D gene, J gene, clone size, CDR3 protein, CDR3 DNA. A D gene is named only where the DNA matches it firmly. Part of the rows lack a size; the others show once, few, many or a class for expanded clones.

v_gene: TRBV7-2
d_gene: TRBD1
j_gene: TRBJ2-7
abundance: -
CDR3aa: CASSWGQHEQYF
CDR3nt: TGTGCCAGCAGCTGGGGACAGCACGAGCAGTACTTC

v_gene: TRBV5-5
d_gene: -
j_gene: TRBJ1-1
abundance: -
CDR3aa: CASSVQGRITEAFF
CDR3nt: TGTGCCAGCAGCGTCCAGGGGAGGATCACTGAAGCTTTCTTT

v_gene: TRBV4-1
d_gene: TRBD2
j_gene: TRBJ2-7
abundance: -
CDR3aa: CASSQEASVGLAGGEQYF
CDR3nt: TGCGCCAGCAGCCAAGAGGCAAGTGTGGGACTAGCGGGAGGCGAGCAGTACTTC

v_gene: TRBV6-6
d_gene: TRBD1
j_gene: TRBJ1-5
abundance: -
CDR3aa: CASTTGQGGNQPQHF
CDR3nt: TGTGCCAGCACTACAGGACAGGGGGGCAATCAGCCCCAGCATTTT

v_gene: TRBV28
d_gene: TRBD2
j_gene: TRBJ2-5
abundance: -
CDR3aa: CASRTSGSRETQYF
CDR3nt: TGTGCCAGCCGGACTAGCGGGAGTAGGGAGACCCAGTACTTC

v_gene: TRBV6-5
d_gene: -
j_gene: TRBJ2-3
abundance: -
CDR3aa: CASRVQGSTDTQYF
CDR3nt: TGTGCCAGCAGGGTGCAGGGAAGCACAGATACGCAGTATTTT

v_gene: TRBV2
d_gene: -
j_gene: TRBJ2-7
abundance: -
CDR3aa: CASSEGIPETYEQYF
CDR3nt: TGTGCCAGCAGTGAAGGTATCCCGGAAACCTACGAGCAGTACTTC

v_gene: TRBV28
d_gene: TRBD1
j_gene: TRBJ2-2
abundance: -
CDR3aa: CASSLHPGGASGELFF
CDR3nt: TGTGCCAGCAGTTTACACCCAGGGGGCGCGTCTGGGGAGCTGTTTTTT

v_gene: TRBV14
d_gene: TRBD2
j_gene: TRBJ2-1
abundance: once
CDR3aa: CASSQVLAGYNEQFF
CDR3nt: TGTGCCAGCAGCCAAGTTCTAGCGGGTTACAATGAGCAGTTCTTC

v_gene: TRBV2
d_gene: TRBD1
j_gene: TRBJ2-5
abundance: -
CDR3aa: CASLTGRQETQYF
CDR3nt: TGTGCCAGCCTGACAGGGCGCCAAGAGACCCAGTACTTC

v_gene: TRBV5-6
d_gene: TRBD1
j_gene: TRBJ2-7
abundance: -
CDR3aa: CASSLQGKYEQYF
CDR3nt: TGTGCCAGCAGCTTACAGGGGAAGTACGAGCAGTACTTC

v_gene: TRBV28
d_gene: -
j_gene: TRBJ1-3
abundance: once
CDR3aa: CASSLSPGNTIYF
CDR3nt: TGTGCCAGCAGTTTGTCCCCGGGAAACACCATATATTTT

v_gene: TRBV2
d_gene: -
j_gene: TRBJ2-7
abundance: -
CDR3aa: CASSTTTGIYEQYF
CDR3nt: TGTGCCAGCAGTACGACTACAGGGATCTACGAGCAGTACTTC

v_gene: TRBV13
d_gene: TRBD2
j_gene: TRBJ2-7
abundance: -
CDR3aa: CASSQRLAVYEQYF
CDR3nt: TGTGCCAGCAGCCAGAGACTAGCGGTCTACGAGCAGTACTTC

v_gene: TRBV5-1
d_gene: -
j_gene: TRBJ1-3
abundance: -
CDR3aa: CASSLSTGSGNTIYF
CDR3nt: TGCGCCAGCAGCTTGTCCACAGGCTCTGGAAACACCATATATTTT

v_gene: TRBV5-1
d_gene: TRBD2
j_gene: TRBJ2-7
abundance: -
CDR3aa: CASRELAGETYEQYF
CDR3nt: TGCGCCAGCAGAGAATTAGCGGGAGAAACCTACGAGCAGTACTTC

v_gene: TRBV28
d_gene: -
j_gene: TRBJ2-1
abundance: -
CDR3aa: CASSVGGPRYNEQFF
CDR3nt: TGTGCCAGCAGTGTTGGAGGGCCGCGGTACAATGAGCAGTTCTTC

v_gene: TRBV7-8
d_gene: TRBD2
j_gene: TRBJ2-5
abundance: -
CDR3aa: CASKRRLAGVQETQYF
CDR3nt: TGTGCCAGCAAAAGGCGGCTAGCGGGGGTCCAAGAGACCCAGTACTTC

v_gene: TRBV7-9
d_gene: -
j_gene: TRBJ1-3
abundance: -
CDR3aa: CASSLEGAEGLSGNTIYF
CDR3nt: TGTGCCAGCAGCTTAGAAGGGGCAGAAGGGCTCTCTGGAAACACCATATATTTT

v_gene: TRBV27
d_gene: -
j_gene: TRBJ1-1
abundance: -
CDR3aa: CASSLSPGGPGNTEAFF
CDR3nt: TGTGCCAGCAGTTTATCCCCGGGAGGGCCGGGGAACACTGAAGCTTTCTTT

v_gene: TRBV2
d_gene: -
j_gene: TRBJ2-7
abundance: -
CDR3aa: CASSEAQGFYEQYF
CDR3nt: TGTGCCAGCAGTGAAGCTCAGGGGTTCTACGAGCAGTACTTC

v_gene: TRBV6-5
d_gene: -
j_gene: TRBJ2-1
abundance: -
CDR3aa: CASSYEGGGAEQFF
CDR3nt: TGTGCCAGCAGTTACGAGGGGGGGGGTGCTGAGCAGTTCTTC

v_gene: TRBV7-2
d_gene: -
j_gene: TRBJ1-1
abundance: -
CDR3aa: CASSSRGTRTSNTEAFF
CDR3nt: TGTGCCAGCAGCTCCCGGGGGACGAGAACGTCGAACACTGAAGCTTTCTTT

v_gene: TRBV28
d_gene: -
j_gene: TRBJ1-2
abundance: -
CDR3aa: CASSLVRGAGYTF
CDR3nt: TGTGCCAGCAGTTTAGTCAGGGGCGCTGGCTACACCTTC

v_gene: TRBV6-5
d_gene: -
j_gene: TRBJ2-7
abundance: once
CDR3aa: CASSYSSSSTNYEQYF
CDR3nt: TGTGCCAGCAGTTACTCGTCATCCAGCACCAACTACGAGCAGTACTTC

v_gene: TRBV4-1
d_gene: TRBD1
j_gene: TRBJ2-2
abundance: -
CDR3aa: CASSQVRTGDFRELFF
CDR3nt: TGCGCCAGCAGCCAAGTAAGGACAGGGGATTTCCGGGAGCTGTTTTTT

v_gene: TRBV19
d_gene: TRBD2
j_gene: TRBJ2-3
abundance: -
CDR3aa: CASSTAGRTSGSVDTQYF
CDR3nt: TGTGCCAGTAGTACGGCGGGGCGGACTAGCGGGAGTGTAGATACGCAGTATTTT

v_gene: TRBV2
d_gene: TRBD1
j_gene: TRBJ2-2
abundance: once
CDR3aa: CASSELGTANTGELFF
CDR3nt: TGTGCCAGCAGTGAATTGGGGACAGCGAACACCGGGGAGCTGTTTTTT

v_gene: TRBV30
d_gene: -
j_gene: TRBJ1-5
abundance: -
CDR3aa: CAWSVAQGQPQHF
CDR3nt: TGTGCCTGGAGTGTGGCCCAAGGGCAGCCCCAGCATTTT

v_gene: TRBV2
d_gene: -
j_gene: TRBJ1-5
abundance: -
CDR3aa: CASSERDYSNQPQHF
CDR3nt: TGTGCCAGCAGTGAAAGGGACTATAGCAATCAGCCCCAGCATTTT

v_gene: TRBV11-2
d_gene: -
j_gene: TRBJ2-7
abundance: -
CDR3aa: CASSLDTGIGDYEQYF
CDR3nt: TGTGCCAGCAGCTTAGACACGGGGATAGGAGACTACGAGCAGTACTTC

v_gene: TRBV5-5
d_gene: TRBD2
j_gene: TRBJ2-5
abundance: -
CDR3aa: CASSLVGGRAGETQYF
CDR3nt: TGTGCCAGCAGCTTGGTTGGCGGGAGGGCCGGCGAGACCCAGTACTTC

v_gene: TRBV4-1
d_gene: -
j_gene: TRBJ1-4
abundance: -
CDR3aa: CASSLRGFREKLFF
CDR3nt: TGCGCCAGCAGCCTTAGGGGGTTTCGTGAAAAACTGTTTTTT

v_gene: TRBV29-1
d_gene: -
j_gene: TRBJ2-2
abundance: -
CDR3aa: CSVTGNTGELFF
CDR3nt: TGCAGCGTTACCGGGAACACCGGGGAGCTGTTTTTT

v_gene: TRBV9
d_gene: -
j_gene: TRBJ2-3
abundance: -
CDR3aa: CASSVEGDTQYF
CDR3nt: TGTGCCAGCAGCGTAGAGGGTGATACGCAGTATTTT

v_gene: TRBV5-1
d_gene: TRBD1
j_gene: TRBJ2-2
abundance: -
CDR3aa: CASSPGTGGSTGELFF
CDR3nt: TGCGCCAGCAGCCCGGGGACAGGGGGATCCACCGGGGAGCTGTTTTTT

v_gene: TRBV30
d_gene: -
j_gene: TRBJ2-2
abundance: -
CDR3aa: CAWNDRGPGELFF
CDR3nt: TGTGCCTGGAATGATCGGGGCCCCGGGGAGCTGTTTTTT

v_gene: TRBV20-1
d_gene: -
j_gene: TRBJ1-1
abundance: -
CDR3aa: CSASGSTEAFF
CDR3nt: TGCAGTGCTAGTGGGAGCACTGAAGCTTTCTTT

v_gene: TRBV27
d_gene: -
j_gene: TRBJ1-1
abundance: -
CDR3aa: CASRPTGFGTEAFF
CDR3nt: TGTGCCAGCAGACCCACAGGGTTTGGCACTGAAGCTTTCTTT

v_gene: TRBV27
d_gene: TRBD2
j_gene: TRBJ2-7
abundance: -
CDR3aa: CASRLAGGTSVYEQYF
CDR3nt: TGTGCCAGCAGATTAGCGGGAGGGACATCCGTCTACGAGCAGTACTTC

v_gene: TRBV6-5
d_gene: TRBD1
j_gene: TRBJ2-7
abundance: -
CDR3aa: CASSHGQGAVSEQYF
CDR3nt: TGTGCCAGCAGCCATGGACAGGGGGCGGTTAGCGAGCAGTACTTC

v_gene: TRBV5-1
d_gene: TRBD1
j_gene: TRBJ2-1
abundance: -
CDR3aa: CASSYTGQGLSEQFF
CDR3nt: TGCGCCAGCAGCTATACTGGACAGGGACTGAGTGAGCAGTTCTTC

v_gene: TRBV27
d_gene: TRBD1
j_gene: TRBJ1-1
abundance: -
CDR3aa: CASSSAETGIFHAFF
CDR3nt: TGTGCCAGCAGTTCCGCCGAGACAGGGATCTTCCATGCTTTCTTT

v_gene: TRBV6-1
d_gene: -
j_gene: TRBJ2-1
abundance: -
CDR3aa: CASSERGSPYNEQFF
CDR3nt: TGTGCCAGCAGTGAAAGAGGGAGCCCCTACAATGAGCAGTTCTTC

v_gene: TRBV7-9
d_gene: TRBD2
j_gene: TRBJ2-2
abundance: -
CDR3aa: CASSIAGVRTGELFF
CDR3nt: TGTGCCAGCAGTATAGCGGGAGTTAGGACCGGGGAGCTGTTTTTT

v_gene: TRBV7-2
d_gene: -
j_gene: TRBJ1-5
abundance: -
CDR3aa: CASSLAGAANQPQHF
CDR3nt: TGTGCCAGCAGCTTAGCGGGGGCGGCAAATCAGCCCCAGCATTTT